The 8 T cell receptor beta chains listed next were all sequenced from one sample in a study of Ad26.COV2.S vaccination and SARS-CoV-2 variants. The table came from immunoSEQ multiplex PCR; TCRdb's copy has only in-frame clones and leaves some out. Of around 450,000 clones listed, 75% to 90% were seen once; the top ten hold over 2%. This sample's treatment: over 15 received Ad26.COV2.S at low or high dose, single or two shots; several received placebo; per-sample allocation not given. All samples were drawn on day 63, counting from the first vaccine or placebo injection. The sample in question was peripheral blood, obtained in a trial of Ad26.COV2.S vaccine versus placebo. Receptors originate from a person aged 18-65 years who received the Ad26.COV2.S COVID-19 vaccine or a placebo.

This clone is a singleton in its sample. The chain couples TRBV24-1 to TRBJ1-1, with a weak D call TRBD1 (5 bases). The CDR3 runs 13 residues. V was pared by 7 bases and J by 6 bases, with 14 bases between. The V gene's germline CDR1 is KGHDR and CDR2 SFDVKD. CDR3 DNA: TGTGCCACCAGACAGACAGCCGGGGCTGAAGCTTTCTTT. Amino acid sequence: CATRQTAGAEAFF.

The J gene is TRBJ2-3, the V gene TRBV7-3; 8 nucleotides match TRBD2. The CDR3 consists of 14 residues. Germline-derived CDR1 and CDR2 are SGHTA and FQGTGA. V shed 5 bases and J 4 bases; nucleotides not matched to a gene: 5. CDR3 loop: CASSPGGGADTQYF. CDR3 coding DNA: TGTGCCAGCAGCCCCGGGGGGGGCGCAGATACGCAGTATTTT.

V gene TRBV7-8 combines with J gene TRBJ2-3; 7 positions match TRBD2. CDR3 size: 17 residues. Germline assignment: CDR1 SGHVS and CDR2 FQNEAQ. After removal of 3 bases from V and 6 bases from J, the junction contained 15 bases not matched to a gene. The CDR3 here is CASSFAGVPNIGDTQYF. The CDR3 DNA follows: TGTGCCAGCAGCTTCGCGGGAGTACCAAACATTGGGGATACGCAGTATTTT.

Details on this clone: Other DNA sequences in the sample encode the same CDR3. The chain's CDR3 is CASSPPGGSYNEQFF. The DNA of the CDR3 is TGTGCCAGCTCCCCGCCAGGGGGGTCCTACAATGAGCAGTTCTTC. J is TRBJ2-1 and V is TRBV18, with D maybe TRBD1 (7 bases). The CDR3 runs to 15 residues. With 6 bases removed from V and 1 base from J, the gap between germline ends came to 13 bases. CDR1 is KGHSH and CDR2 is LQKENI in the germline V gene.

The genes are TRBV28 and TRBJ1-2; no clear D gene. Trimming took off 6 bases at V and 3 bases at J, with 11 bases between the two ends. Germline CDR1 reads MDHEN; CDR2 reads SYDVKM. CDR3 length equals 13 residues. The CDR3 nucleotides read TGTGCCAGCAGCCTCGGCCGGTACTATGGCTACACCTTC. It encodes CASSLGRYYGYTF.

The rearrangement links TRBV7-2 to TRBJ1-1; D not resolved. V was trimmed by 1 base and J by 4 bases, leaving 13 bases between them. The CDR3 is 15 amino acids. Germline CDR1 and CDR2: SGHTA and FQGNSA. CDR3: CASSLVPAEATEAFF. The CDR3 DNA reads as TGTGCCAGCAGCTTAGTGCCGGCCGAAGCCACTGAAGCTTTCTTT.

The CDR3 coding sequence is TGTGCCAGCAGTCCGAGATGGGATTCGACTAATGAAAAACTGTTTTTT. Amino acid sequence: CASSPRWDSTNEKLFF. V usage is TRBV27 and J usage is TRBJ1-4, with unresolved D. Between the trimmed V and J ends, which lost 5 bases and 2 bases, there was a span of 15 bases. CDR3 length: 16 amino acids. Germline lookup yields CDR1 MNHEY and CDR2 SMNVEV (reference sequence).

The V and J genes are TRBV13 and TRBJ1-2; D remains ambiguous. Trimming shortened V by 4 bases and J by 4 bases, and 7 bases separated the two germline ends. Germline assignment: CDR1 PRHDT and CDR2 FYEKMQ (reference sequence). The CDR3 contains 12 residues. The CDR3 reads CASSSSGYGYTF. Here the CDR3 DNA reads TGTGCCAGCAGCTCCTCCGGCTATGGCTACACCTTC.